Shown below are 20 T cell receptor beta chains from a single sample sequenced in a study of blood T cells in healthy people across ages (dated by TCRdb to between 2014 and 2016). The protocol used for the library was 5' RACE. Sequencing was performed on an Illumina HiSeq 2500. The second PCR ran for about 7 to 11 cycles and used a J-beta primer mix along with a sample-barcoded 5' primer. TCRdb's own reprocessing of the public reads used fastp at Q25 and MiXCR and kept productive beta chains. Merged by CDR3 protein, the rows form single entries marked with the most common genes and DNA. The sample table holds under 2,000,000 distinct CDR3 sequences, of which around half were seen once. The ten largest clones represent less than 2.5% of the sample. Specimen: blood. The receptors come from a woman aged 35 to 49 in good health.

This clonotype was seen only a few times. The chain joins TRBV12-3 or TRBV12-4 to TRBJ2-5; 12 nucleotides match TRBD1. J gave up 11 bases and V 5 bases, and 15 bases lay outside the gene matches. The CDR3 is 16 residues long. The CDR3 nucleotides are TGTGCCAGCAGTCGAACCGGGACAGGGGGCTGGGACGCGCAGTACTTC. Translated, it gives CASSRTGTGGWDAQYF.

V usage is TRBV10-2 and J usage is TRBJ2-5, with 7 bases matching TRBD1. The end of the DNA aligns better with TRBJ2-7, so the J call may be wrong. Per the germline V gene, CDR1 is WSHSY and CDR2 is SAAADI. The CDR3 spans 14 residues. The CDR3 spells CASSARQGRNEQYF. The CDR3 coding sequence is TGCGCCAGCAGTGCGAGACAGGGACGGAACGAGCAGTACTTC.

The rearrangement uses TRBV20-1 and TRBJ2-5; TRBD2 is a possible D gene (6 bases). Trimming removed 5 bases from V and 0 bases from J, with 13 bases in between. The V gene's germline CDR1 is DFQATT and CDR2 SNEGSKA (reference sequence). The CDR3 length is 14 residues. CDR3 loop: CSAPSSEYQETQYF. CDR3 nucleotides: TGCAGTGCTCCTTCTAGCGAGTACCAAGAGACCCAGTACTTC.

The V call is TRBV20-1, the J call TRBJ2-1, with TRBD1 as a possible D gene (5 bases). This CDR3 region has 12 residues. Germline V gene lookup returns CDR1 DFQATT and CDR2 SNEGSKA (reference sequence). V lost 1 base, J lost 10 bases, and 11 bases lay in between. The chain's CDR3 is CSARGGRTEQFF. The CDR3 DNA follows: TGCAGTGCTAGAGGTGGGCGGACAGAGCAGTTCTTC.

The V call is TRBV5-1, the J call TRBJ2-3; no clear D. Trimming stripped 0 bases from V and 5 bases from J, with 10 bases between. This CDR3 has 14 amino acids. Germline CDR1 reads SGHRS; CDR2 reads YFSETQ. CDR3 sequence: CASSLGGVEDTQYF. The CDR3, as DNA: TGCGCCAGCAGCTTGGGGGGTGTCGAAGATACGCAGTATTTT.

J is TRBJ1-2 and V is TRBV5-4, with TRBD1 identical over 7 bases. After removal of 5 bases from V and 4 bases from J, the junction contained 11 bases not matched to a gene. CDR3 length equals 15 residues. Germline V CDR1 and CDR2: SGHNT, YYREEE (reference sequence). The CDR3 is CASRRTGTDLYGYTF. For the CDR3, the DNA is TGTGCCAGCAGACGGACCGGGACAGATCTCTATGGCTACACCTTC.

Notes on this clonotype: A junction boundary mismatches the germline segment, possibly from a read error. This rearrangement joins TRBV4-1 to TRBJ2-7; 10 nucleotides agree with TRBD2. CDR1 and CDR2 from the germline V gene are MGHRA and YSYEKL. This CDR3 region has 16 residues. CDR3 region: CTSSQETSGAFHEQYF. CDR3 nucleotides: TGCACCAGCAGCCAAGAAACTAGCGGGGCCTTCCACGAGCAGTACTTC.

The V and J genes are TRBV24-1 and TRBJ2-7; TRBD1 matches 8 bases. The length of the CDR3 is 16 residues. The germline V gene has CDR1 KGHDR and CDR2 SFDVKD. Germline trimming cut 8 bases from V and 0 bases from J; bases unmatched to any gene: 11. In DNA form, the CDR3 reads TGTGCCACCACTGGGACAGGCGGATCCCCCTCCTACGAGCAGTACTTC. It is translated as CATTGTGGSPSYEQYF.

To note about this clonotype: One junction end disagrees with the germline gene, perhaps due to a read error. This chain links TRBV7-9 with TRBJ2-5; 8 nucleotides align to TRBD1. The better agreement between TRBJ2-7 and the DNA end casts doubt on the J call. Germline CDR1 is SEHNR and CDR2 is FQNEAQ (reference sequence). The CDR3 runs 14 residues. This CDR3 reads CVSSLTGALYEQYF. The CDR3, as DNA: TGTGTCAGCAGCTTGACAGGGGCCCTCTACGAGCAGTACTTC.

In this sample, this clonotype turned up once. At one end the junction does not follow the germline gene, possibly because of a read error. Here the CDR3 reads CASTLGSGQGATYNEQFF. CDR3 in DNA: TGTGCCAGCACCTTAGGCTCCGGACAGGGGGCAACCTACAATGAGCAGTTCTTC. This chain uses TRBV11-2 with TRBJ2-1; 11 nucleotides align to TRBD1. Germline V gene sequence: CDR1 SGHAT, CDR2 FQNNGV. The CDR3 consists of 18 residues.

The chain recombines TRBV28 with TRBJ2-3; 15 bases line up with TRBD2. Germline CDR1 reads MDHEN; CDR2 reads SYDVKM. The CDR3 consists of 18 residues. The trim removed 5 bases at V and 5 bases at J, leaving 11 bases unmatched. This CDR3 reads CASSPQGLAGGMVDTQYF. Written as DNA, the CDR3 is TGTGCCAGCAGTCCCCAGGGACTAGCGGGGGGCATGGTAGATACGCAGTATTTT.

This clonotype was recorded a few times. V and J are TRBV5-1 and TRBJ2-6; no reliable D call. CDR3 length: 15 residues. The V gene's germline CDR1 is SGHRS and CDR2 YFSETQ. V was clipped by 3 bases and J by 4 bases, with 11 bases between them. CDR3 amino acids: CASSSALSGANVLTF. CDR3 sequence (DNA): TGCGCCAGCAGCTCCGCCCTGAGCGGGGCCAACGTCCTGACTTTC.

The DNA for the CDR3 is TGCAGCGTTGACCAGACTAGCGGGGCAAATGAGCAGTACTTC. This encodes CSVDQTSGANEQYF. The chain couples TRBV29-1 to TRBJ2-5; 11 nucleotides match TRBD2. The V segment lost 3 bases and the J segment 11 bases; nucleotides outside the gene matches: 11. This CDR3 has 14 amino acids. Germline CDR1 and CDR2: SQVTM and ANQGSEA.

The gene calls are TRBV28 and TRBJ2-1, with 10 bases fitting TRBD2. This CDR3 spans 15 amino acids. Trimming took 11 bases from V and 3 from J; bases not matched to a gene: 10. Germline lookup yields CDR1 MDHEN and CDR2 SYDVKM. DNA of the CDR3: TGTGCCGTCATGAGCGGGGGGGCAAGCTACAATGAGCAGTTCTTC. Translated, it gives CAVMSGGASYNEQFF.

The V and J genes are TRBV20-1 and TRBJ2-5; weak D call: TRBD1 (6 bases). V was clipped by 3 bases and J by 5 bases, with 22 bases between them. This CDR3 contains 16 residues. CDR1 DFQATT and CDR2 SNEGSKA come from the germline V gene (reference sequence). The CDR3 DNA sequence: TGCAGTGCTAGCGGCATGGGGGCTGACCGCGGGGAGACCCAGTACTTC. This encodes CSASGMGADRGETQYF.

The chain carries TRBV18 and TRBJ2-7; TRBD2 aligns across 8 bases. Trimming cost V 2 bases and J 2 bases; bases outside gene matches: 5. The CDR3 totals 15 residues. Germline loops: CDR1 KGHSH, CDR2 LQKENI. In DNA form, the CDR3 reads TGTGCCAGCTCACCAGGGGTAGCGGGAACCTACGAGCAGTACTTC. Translation gives CASSPGVAGTYEQYF.

V gene TRBV5-1 combines with J gene TRBJ2-1, with 10 bases identical to TRBD2. The ends lost 1 base at V and 6 bases at J; junction bases unmatched: 10. Germline loops: CDR1 SGHRS, CDR2 YFSETQ. CDR3 size: 17 residues. In DNA form, the CDR3 reads TGCGCCAGCAGCTTGTTCGCAACTAGCGGGGTAGGCAATGAGCAGTTCTTC. Translation: CASSLFATSGVGNEQFF.

The chain links TRBV7-6 to TRBJ2-3, with D perhaps given as TRBD1 or TRBD2 (5 bases each). This CDR3 has 17 amino acids. CDR1 and CDR2 from the germline V gene are SGHVS and FNYEAQ. V was clipped by 5 bases and J by 2 bases, with 20 bases between them. For the CDR3, the DNA is TGTGCCAGCAGCCTACGATCGGGACGAACTATCACAGATACGCAGTATTTT. This sequence encodes CASSLRSGRTITDTQYF.

Many counts were recorded for this clonotype. The chain uses TRBV29-1 and TRBJ2-6; D is unclear. The CDR3 totals 13 residues. V was shortened by 3 bases and J by 1 base, with 4 bases between the two germline ends. Germline V gene data show CDR1 as SQVTM and CDR2 as ANQGSEA. The CDR3 is CSVEGSGANVLTF. The CDR3 bases are TGCAGCGTTGAGGGATCTGGGGCCAACGTCCTGACTTTC.

The V gene is TRBV7-2, the J gene TRBJ2-5, with TRBD1 matching 8 bases. CDR1 and CDR2 from the germline V gene are SGHTA and FQGNSA. V was pared by 4 bases and J by 5 bases, with 12 bases of the junction left unmatched. CDR3 size: 16 residues. This chain's CDR3 is CASSSGGAGRMETQYF. CDR3 DNA: TGTGCCAGCAGCTCAGGGGGCGCAGGGAGGATGGAGACCCAGTACTTC.